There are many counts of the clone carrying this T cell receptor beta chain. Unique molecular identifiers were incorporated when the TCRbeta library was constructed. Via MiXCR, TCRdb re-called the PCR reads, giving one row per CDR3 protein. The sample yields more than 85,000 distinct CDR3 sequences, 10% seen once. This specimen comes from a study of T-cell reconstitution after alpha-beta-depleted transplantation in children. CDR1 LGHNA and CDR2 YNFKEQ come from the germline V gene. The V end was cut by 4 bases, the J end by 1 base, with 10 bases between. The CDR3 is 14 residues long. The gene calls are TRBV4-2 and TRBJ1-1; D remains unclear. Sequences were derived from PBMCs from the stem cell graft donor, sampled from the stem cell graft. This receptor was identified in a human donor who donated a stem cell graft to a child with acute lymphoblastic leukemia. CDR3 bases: TGTGCCAGCAGCCCCCGGGAAGGGAACACTGAAGCTTTCTTT. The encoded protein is CASSPREGNTEAFF.